The sample holds one count of the clone carrying this T cell receptor (beta chain). This entry is derived from a study of blood T cell repertoires in COVID-19. Resolution of symptoms, clearance, or two negative PCRs was present in recovered Cohort 3 donors. Trimming removed 8 bases from V and 4 bases from J; junction bases left unmatched: 7. Germline CDR1 SNHLY, CDR2 FYNNEI. The CDR3 runs 14 residues. Sequencing used immunoSEQ multiplex PCR; TCRdb keeps in-frame clones, though not all of them. The sample yields roughly 300,000 clones, roughly 85% seen once. The chain combines TRBV2 with TRBJ2-1; 8 bases are a match to TRBD2. Specimen: PBMCs or T cells enriched from blood (not recorded which). The sequence was obtained from a woman in her forties or fifties who had recovered from COVID-19. CDR3 in amino acids: CASGLAGVYNEQFF. The CDR3 nucleotides are TGTGCCAGCGGGCTAGCGGGTGTTTACAATGAGCAGTTCTTC. The whole variable domain, filled in from reference TRBV2 and TRBJ2-1, reads EPEVTQTPSHQVTQMGQEVILRCVPISNHLYFYWYRQILGQKVEFLVSFYNNEISEKSEIFDDQFSVERPDGSNFTLKIRSTKLEDSAMYFCASGLAGVYNEQFFGPGTRLTVL.